A single sample gave rise to the 6 T cell receptor beta chains below, sequenced in a study of CD8+ T cells in alopecia areata. Extracted from the samples, RNA was reverse transcribed into cDNA to serve as the sequencing template. Profiling relied on immunoSEQ multiplex PCR, and the TCRdb table lists in-frame clones only, not all of them. This sample has fewer than 150,000 clones, with roughly 82% found just once. This sample's treatment: oral pan-JAK inhibitor, 5-10 mg twice daily. This material consisted of CD8+ T cells sorted from blood, taken at week 4, from a patient treated with tofacitinib. The receptor set was obtained from a human donor with alopecia areata.

The genes are TRBV30 and TRBJ2-2, with D hard to call. This CDR3 comprises 11 residues. In germline, CDR1 is GTSNPN, CDR2 SVGIG (reference sequence). The V end was cut by 4 bases, the J end by 6 bases, with 6 bases between. The DNA of the CDR3 is TGTGCCTGGATGTTCGCCGGGGAGCTGTTTTTT. Encoded protein: CAWMFAGELFF. The full variable domain, completed using reference TRBV30 and TRBJ2-2, is SQTIHQWPATLVQPVGSPLSLECTVEGTSNPNLYWYRQAAGRGLQLLFYSVGIGQISSEVPQNLSASRPQDRQFILSSKKLLLSDSGFYLCAWMFAGELFFGEGSRLTVL.

This chain uses TRBV15 with TRBJ2-5, with 7 bases identical to TRBD2. With V trimmed by 0 bases and J by 4 bases, 8 bases remained unmatched. Per the germline V gene, CDR1 is LNHNV and CDR2 is YYDKDF (reference sequence). The CDR3 is 16 amino acids. This CDR3 reads CATSRERAGVGETQYF. The CDR3 nucleotides are TGTGCCACCAGCAGAGAGAGGGCGGGGGTTGGAGAGACCCAGTACTTC.

This chain links TRBV19 with TRBJ2-3, with 8 positions matching TRBD1. The CDR3 runs to 15 residues. The V gene's germline CDR1 is LNHDA and CDR2 SQIVND (reference sequence). Trimming removed 3 bases from V and 0 bases from J; junction bases left unmatched: 2. This chain's CDR3 is CASSMDRASTDTQYF. The CDR3 DNA reads TGTGCCAGTAGTATGGACAGGGCTAGCACAGATACGCAGTATTTT.

This clone was seen once. V usage is TRBV4-1 and J usage is TRBJ2-7; D is tentatively TRBD1 or TRBD2 (5 bases each). Trimming took 4 bases from V and 1 from J, leaving 11 bases between them. The germline gives CDR1 MGHRA, CDR2 YSYEKL. The CDR3 is 14 amino acids. The CDR3, as DNA: TGCGCCAGCAGCCCCCGAGGGGTTTCCTACGAGCAGTACTTC. This codes for CASSPRGVSYEQYF.

This clone has more than one count but fewer than ten. This rearrangement joins TRBV29-1 to TRBJ2-5; the match to TRBD1 covers 9 bases. The CDR3 has 18 amino acids. CDR1 and CDR2 (germline): SQVTM, ANQGSEA. V was clipped by 1 base and J by 5 bases; unmatched bases: 17. CDR3 sequence: CSVEGDRSVGTGWETQYF. The CDR3 nucleotides are TGCAGCGTTGAAGGAGACCGGAGTGTCGGGACAGGGTGGGAGACCCAGTACTTC.

The V call is TRBV19, the J call TRBJ1-6; TRBD1 is a possible D gene (5 bases). The CDR3 is made up of 13 amino acids. Germline-derived CDR1 and CDR2 are LNHDA and SQIVND (reference sequence). Trimming shortened V by 5 bases and J by 9 bases, and 11 bases separated the two germline ends. The CDR3 spells CASSFRTRSPLHF. Written as DNA, the CDR3 is TGTGCCAGTAGTTTCCGGACACGTTCACCCCTCCACTTT.